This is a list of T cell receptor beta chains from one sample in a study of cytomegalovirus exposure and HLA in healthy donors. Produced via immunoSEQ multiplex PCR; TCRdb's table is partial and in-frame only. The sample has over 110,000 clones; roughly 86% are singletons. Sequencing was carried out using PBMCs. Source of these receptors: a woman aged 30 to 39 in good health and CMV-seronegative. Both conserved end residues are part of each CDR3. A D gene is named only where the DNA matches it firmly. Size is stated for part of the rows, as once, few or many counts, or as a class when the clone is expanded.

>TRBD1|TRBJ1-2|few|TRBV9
TGTGCCAGCAGCGTAGCGATAGGGACAGACCCTTATGGCTACACCTTC
CASSVAIGTDPYGYTF
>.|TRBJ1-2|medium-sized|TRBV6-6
TGTGCCAGCTCCCCCGGAGGGGAGCGGGGCTACACCTTC
CASSPGGERGYTF
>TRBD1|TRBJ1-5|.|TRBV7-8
TGTGCCAGCAGCTTAGTGGTGCGTACAGGGGGCTTAGGACGGCCCCAGCATTTT
CASSLVVRTGGLGRPQHF
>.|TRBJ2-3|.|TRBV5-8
TGTGCCAGCAGCTCGAACCCCGCCAGGGTCACAGATACGCAGTATTTT
CASSSNPARVTDTQYF
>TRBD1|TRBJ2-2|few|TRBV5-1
TGCGCCAGCAGCGCACCGGCAGGGGGCAGCACCGGGGAGCTGTTTTTT
CASSAPAGGSTGELFF
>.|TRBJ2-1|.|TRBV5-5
TGTGCCAGCACCGACCGGGACACTTTCTACAATGAGCAGTTCTTC
CASTDRDTFYNEQFF
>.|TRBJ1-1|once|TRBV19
TGTGCCACTCAACCCAGGGGAATCATGGACACTGAAGCTTTCTTT
CATQPRGIMDTEAFF
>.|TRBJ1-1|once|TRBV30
TGTGCCTGGAGTGTACCCGTAGCACAGGGCGGTAGAGCTTTCTTT
CAWSVPVAQGGRAFF
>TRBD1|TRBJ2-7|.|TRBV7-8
TGTGCCAGCAGCTGGACAGGGGGCTACGAGCAGTACTTC
CASSWTGGYEQYF
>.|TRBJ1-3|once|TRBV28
TGTGCCAGCACCGGCGGAGATTCTGGAAACACCATATATTTT
CASTGGDSGNTIYF
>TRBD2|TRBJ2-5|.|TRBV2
TGTGCCAGCAGTGAATTCGGTCAGGGAGGGGAGACCCAGTACTTC
CASSEFGQGGETQYF
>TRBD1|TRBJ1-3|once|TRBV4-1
TGCGCCAGCAGCCACATCGGACAGGGGGCGGGGGGAAACACCATATATTTT
CASSHIGQGAGGNTIYF
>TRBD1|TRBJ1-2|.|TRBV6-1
TGTGCCAGCAGGACAGGGGGGGGGCATGGCTACACCTTC
CASRTGGGHGYTF
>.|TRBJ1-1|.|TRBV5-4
TGTGCCAGCAGGCCACTTGGAGAGTCGAACACTGAAGCTTTCTTT
CASRPLGESNTEAFF
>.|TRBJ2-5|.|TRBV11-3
TGTGCCAGCAGCTTCGGGGAAAGGGAGACCCAGTACTTC
CASSFGERETQYF
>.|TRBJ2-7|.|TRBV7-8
TGTGCCAGCAGCGCCGGGACTTACGAGCAGTACTTC
CASSAGTYEQYF
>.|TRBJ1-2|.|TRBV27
TGTGCCAGCAGCTTATCAGGCACAAGGGGAGGTGGCTACACCTTC
CASSLSGTRGGGYTF
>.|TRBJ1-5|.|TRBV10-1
TGCGCCAGCAGTGCACAGGGTGGAAATCAGCCCCAGCATTTT
CASSAQGGNQPQHF
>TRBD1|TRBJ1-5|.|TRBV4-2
TGTGCCAGCAGCCCCAGCTTGGACAGGGCTCATCAGCCCCAGCATTTT
CASSPSLDRAHQPQHF
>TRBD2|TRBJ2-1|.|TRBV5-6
TGTGCCAGCAGCTTGGGAGGAGGGGAGCGGGGCTATGAGCAGTTCTTC
CASSLGGGERGYEQFF
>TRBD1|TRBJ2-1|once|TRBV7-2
TGTGCCAGCAGCTTAGTAGGGACAGGGCTAGGAGATGAGCAGTTCTTC
CASSLVGTGLGDEQFF
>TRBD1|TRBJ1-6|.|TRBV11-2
TGTGCCAGCAGACCTCCGGGACAGGGGAATAATTCACCCCTCCACTTT
CASRPPGQGNNSPLHF
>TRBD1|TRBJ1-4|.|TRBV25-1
TGTGCCAGCAGTGACTCAGGGGGGAATGAAAAACTGTTTTTT
CASSDSGGNEKLFF
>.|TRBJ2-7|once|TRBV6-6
TGTGCCAGCAGTTACTCGGGAGACATCTACGAGCAGTACTTC
CASSYSGDIYEQYF
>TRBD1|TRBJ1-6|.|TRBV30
TGTGCCTGGACCGTCCGACAGGGACCACCCCTCCACTTT
CAWTVRQGPPLHF
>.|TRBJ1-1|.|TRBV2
TGTGCCAGCAGAGGGGAGGCTACCACTGAAGCTTTCTTT
CASRGEATTEAFF
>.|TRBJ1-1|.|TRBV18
TGTGCCAGCTCACCACCGATAGTCAAGAACACTGAAGCTTTCTTT
CASSPPIVKNTEAFF
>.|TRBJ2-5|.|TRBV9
TGTGCCAGCAGCGTAGCCGAAGGAGACGGGACCCAGTACTTC
CASSVAEGDGTQYF
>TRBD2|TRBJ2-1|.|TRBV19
TGTGCCAGTAGTGGCCTCGGACTAGCGGGGGGTCTTTACAATGAGCAGTTCTTC
CASSGLGLAGGLYNEQFF
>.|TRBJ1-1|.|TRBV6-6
TGTGCCAGCAGTCCACAGTCTCTGATGGCTGAAGCTTTCTTT
CASSPQSLMAEAFF
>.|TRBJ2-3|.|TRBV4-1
TGCGCCAGCAGTGAGGCCGGTAGAAGGGGAGATACGCAGTATTTT
CASSEAGRRGDTQYF
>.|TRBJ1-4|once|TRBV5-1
TGCGCCAGCAGTCAGGGCGTATCGGAAAAACTGTTTTTT
CASSQGVSEKLFF
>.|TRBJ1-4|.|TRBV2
TGTGCCAGCAGGGAAGACAGACCGAATGAAAAACTGTTTTTT
CASREDRPNEKLFF
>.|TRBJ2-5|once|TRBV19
TGTGCCAGTAGTATAAAGAGGGCAGCCCAAGAGACCCAGTACTTC
CASSIKRAAQETQYF
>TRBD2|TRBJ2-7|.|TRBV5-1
TGCGCCAGCAGCTTGTTGTGGCGGGCGGGGGAGACCTACGAGCAGTACTTC
CASSLLWRAGETYEQYF
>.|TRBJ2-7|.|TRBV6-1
TGTGCCAGCAGTTCTTACTACGAGCAGTACTTC
CASSSYYEQYF
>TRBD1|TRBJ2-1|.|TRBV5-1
TGCGCCAGCAGCACGGGACAGAACTACAATGAGCAGTTCTTC
CASSTGQNYNEQFF
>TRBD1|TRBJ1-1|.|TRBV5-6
TGTGCCAGCAGCCACAGGGGGGGATCCACTGAAGCTTTCTTT
CASSHRGGSTEAFF
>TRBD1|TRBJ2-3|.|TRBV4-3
TGCGCCAGCAGCCCGGGACAGGGGGCCACAGATACGCAGTATTTT
CASSPGQGATDTQYF
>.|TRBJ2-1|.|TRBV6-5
TGTGCCAGCAGTTACCCCACAGGGGAGCAGTTCTTC
CASSYPTGEQFF
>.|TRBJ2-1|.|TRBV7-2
TGTGCCAGCAGCTACCATGGGCGTGAGCAGTTCTTC
CASSYHGREQFF
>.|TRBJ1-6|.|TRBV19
TGTGCCAGTTCCGGGACAAACGGTTCACCCCTCCACTTT
CASSGTNGSPLHF
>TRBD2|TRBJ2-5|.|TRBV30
TGTGCCTGGAGTGTACAAGCGGGGGTAGAGACCCAGTACTTC
CAWSVQAGVETQYF
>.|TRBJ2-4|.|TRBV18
TGTGCCAGCTCACCACCGAACGTGGCTGTTGGCAAAAACATTCAGTACTTC
CASSPPNVAVGKNIQYF
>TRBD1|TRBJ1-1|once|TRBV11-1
TGTGCCAGCAGCGCCGTGGGGACAGCCCTGAACACTGAAGCTTTCTTT
CASSAVGTALNTEAFF
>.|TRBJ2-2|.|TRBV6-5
TGTGCCAGCAGTCCCGGACTAACGAACACCGGGGAGCTGTTTTTT
CASSPGLTNTGELFF
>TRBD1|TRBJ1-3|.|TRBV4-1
TGCGCCAGCAGCTCAGGGGGCTCTGGAAACACCATATATTTT
CASSSGGSGNTIYF
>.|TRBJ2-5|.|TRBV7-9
TGTGCCAGCAGCTTAGGCGAGGGAGAGACCCAGTACTTC
CASSLGEGETQYF
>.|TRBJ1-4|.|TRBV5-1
TGCGCCAGCAGCGAGGGTACGACGGCTCGGGTAGCTAATGAAAAACTGTTTTTT
CASSEGTTARVANEKLFF
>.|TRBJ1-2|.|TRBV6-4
TGTGCCAGCGGCCCGACAGGTACTTATGGCTACACCTTC
CASGPTGTYGYTF